This T cell receptor (beta chain) was sequenced for a study of blood T cells in healthy people across ages. Through a sample-barcoded 5' primer and a J-beta primer mix, a second PCR was run for roughly 6 to 11 cycles. TCRdb processed the 5' RACE reads anew with MiXCR; each CDR3 protein has one entry. The sample shows roughly 2 million distinct CDR3 sequences, about 50% of them seen only once. The CDR3 runs to 16 residues. Germline V CDR1 and CDR2: SGHTA, FQGNSA. A note on this clonotype: The germline gene is not matched at one end of the junction; a read error may be the cause.

V usage is TRBV7-2 and J usage is TRBJ2-5, with 12 nucleotides matching TRBD2. Sample: blood. The clonotype comes from a woman aged 35 to 49 in good health. Here the CDR3 reads CAGSSSLLAGGETQYF. Written as DNA, the CDR3 is TGTGCCGGCAGCTCATCACTACTAGCGGGGGGAGAGACCCAGTACTTC. The complete variable domain, with remaining parts taken from reference TRBV7-2 and TRBJ2-5, reads GAGVSQSPSNKVTEKGKDVELRCDPISGHTALYWYRQSLGQGLEFLIYFQGNSAPDKSGLPSDRFSAERTGGSVSTLTIQRTQQEDSAVYLCAGSSSLLAGGETQYFGPGTRLLVL.